The clone carrying this T cell receptor (beta chain) has at least ten counts. These data originate in a study of Graves' ophthalmopathy and Graves' hyperthyroidism. The authors amplified TCR beta CDR3 regions, and they did so from RNA transcripts for repertoire sequencing. The first-round RT-PCR employed HTBI primers together with the Qiagen OneStep RT-PCR kit. A multiplex PCR was then performed as the second round. TCRdb ran MiXCR on the multiplex PCR reads and lists one entry per CDR3 protein. There are 200,000 to 250,000 distinct CDR3 sequences in the sample; 20% to 25% occur only once, and roughly 42% lies in the top ten. Donors with ophthalmopathy: moderate-to-severe activity, CAS ≥3, NOSPECS ≥4, duration under 3 months. This TCR derives from a woman in her fifties or sixties with Graves' ophthalmopathy. The sequencing sample was made of peripheral blood.

The CDR3: CASSQEAVAQETQYF. DNA for the CDR3: TGTGCCAGTAGTCAGGAGGCAGTCGCCCAAGAGACCCAGTACTTC. The J gene is TRBJ2-5, the V gene TRBV19, with D perhaps matching TRBD2 (5 bases). Germline lookup yields CDR1 LNHDA and CDR2 SQIVND (reference sequence). The CDR3 totals 15 residues. V was cut by 5 bases and J by 1 base, with 14 bases left in between.